The T cell receptor beta chain described here comes from a study of blood T cell repertoires in COVID-19. Study as a whole: The United States, Italy and Spain provided the acute and convalescent COVID-19 samples. The analysed material was cDNA or gDNA that came from T cells, B-cell-depleted T cells, or PBMCs.

Repertoires were generated with immunoSEQ multiplex PCR, while TCRdb's copy carries only in-frame clones and drops some. The sample contains a few hundred thousand clones, 85% to 90% of which appear only once. Participants were placed into cohorts based on the clinical history they reported. Individuals in the exposed group had encountered a COVID-19 case within 2 weeks preceding study entry. The CDR3 extends over 13 amino acids. Germline loops: CDR1 SQVTM, CDR2 ANQGSEA. Trimming removed 5 bases from V and 6 bases from J, with 16 bases in between. The sequencing input was PBMCs or T cells enriched from blood (not recorded which). The J gene is TRBJ1-2, the V gene TRBV29-1; the D gene is possibly TRBD1 (5 bases). The sequence was collected from a young woman who had been exposed to COVID-19. The CDR3 here is CSVSQILGDGYTF. CDR3 nucleotide sequence: TGCAGCGTTTCCCAGATATTAGGGGATGGCTACACCTTC.